The 8 T cell receptor beta chains in this list originate from one sample, sequenced in a study of blood T cell repertoires in COVID-19. Assay: immunoSEQ multiplex PCR; the TCRdb copy retains only in-frame clones and omits some. This table holds 250,000 or so clones, approximately 91% found once. The material sequenced was peripheral blood. These receptors all stem from a woman aged 40 to 49 who had recovered from COVID-19.

The chain couples TRBV7-9 to TRBJ2-7; D gene unclear. The germline CDR1 and CDR2 sequences are SEHNR and FQNEAQ (reference sequence). V lost 5 bases and J 0 bases, leaving 14 bases between the germline ends. The CDR3 loop spans 15 amino acids. The CDR3 DNA is TGTGCCAGCAGCCCTCCGGGTTTCTCCTCCTACGAGCAGTACTTC. It yields the protein CASSPPGFSSYEQYF.

The chain is built from TRBV27 and TRBJ2-7; 11 positions match TRBD2. V shed 6 bases, J shed 4 bases, and the junction held 14 bases outside the gene matches. The CDR3 loop spans 17 amino acids. The germline V gene has CDR1 MNHEY and CDR2 SMNVEV (reference sequence). The CDR3 nucleotides are TGTGCCAGCAGCCCGCTGGTGACTAGCGGGATATGGTACGAGCAGTACTTC. This encodes CASSPLVTSGIWYEQYF.

This clone was detected once. This chain connects TRBV2 to TRBJ1-1, with 11 bases identical to TRBD1. The germline CDR1 and CDR2 sequences are SNHLY and FYNNEI. The CDR3 sequence is 14 residues long. The V segment lost 6 bases and the J segment 5 bases; nucleotides outside the gene matches: 5. CDR3 region: CASRIGTGGTEAFF. The CDR3 DNA is TGTGCCAGCAGGATCGGGACAGGGGGGACTGAAGCTTTCTTT.

This clone was seen only a few times. J is TRBJ2-7 and V is TRBV6-5; 12 bases are a match to TRBD2. V dropped 11 bases and J dropped 7; count of bases not matched to a gene: 15. CDR1 is MNHEY and CDR2 is SVGAGI in the germline V gene. This CDR3 comprises 15 residues. Here the CDR3 reads CAVKTSGSLQGEQYF. The CDR3, as DNA: TGTGCCGTTAAGACTAGCGGGAGCCTGCAGGGTGAGCAGTACTTC.

The chain has TRBV11-3 and TRBJ2-3; possible D gene TRBD2, 6 bases. The CDR3 is 17 residues long. Germline CDR1 and CDR2: SGHNT and YENEEA. V was trimmed by 5 bases and J by 0 bases, leaving 18 bases between them. CDR3 protein: CASSLQVTGLSTDTQYF. CDR3 bases: TGTGCCAGCAGCCTACAGGTTACGGGACTCAGCACAGATACGCAGTATTTT.

This clone was counted a single time. The chain combines TRBV28 with TRBJ2-7, with TRBD1 matching 8 bases. The CDR3 extends over 15 amino acids. Germline CDR1 MDHEN, CDR2 SYDVKM. J lost 5 bases, V lost 4 bases, and 10 bases had no gene match. The CDR3 sequence: CASSSPGQVNHEQYF. CDR3 bases: TGTGCCAGCAGTTCTCCGGGACAGGTCAATCACGAGCAGTACTTC.

The chain employs TRBV3-1 (or the pseudogene TRBV3-2) and TRBJ2-3, with 10 positions matching TRBD2. The CDR3 has 17 residues. Germline lookup yields CDR1 LGHDT and CDR2 YNNKEL (reference sequence). J lost 5 bases, V lost 0 bases, and 8 bases had no gene match. For the CDR3, the DNA is TGTGCCAGCAGCCAAGACCCAGCGGGAGGGCCAAAAGATACGCAGTATTTT. It specifies CASSQDPAGGPKDTQYF.

This rearrangement joins TRBV10-3 to TRBJ2-5, with a possible D match to TRBD2 (5 bases). The germline CDR1 and CDR2 sequences are ENHRY and SYGVKD. The CDR3 extends over 16 amino acids. Trimming left V 0 bases short and J 1 base short, with 12 bases between. CDR3 residues: CAISESPSIVQETQYF. The CDR3 bases are TGTGCCATCAGTGAGTCCCCTAGCATCGTCCAAGAGACCCAGTACTTC.